This TCR beta chain appears in the sequencing data of a study of response to subunit inactivated influenza vaccine. TCRdb ran MiXCR on the RT-PCR reads and lists one entry per CDR3 protein. The sample carries about 800,000 distinct CDR3 sequences, 21% recorded once. This CDR3 contains 15 residues. J lost 6 bases, V lost 0 bases, and 5 bases had no gene match. Germline-derived CDR1 and CDR2 are MNHEY and SVGAGI. This clonotype was observed a few times. The chain uses TRBV6-5 and TRBJ2-3; TRBD1 matches 8 bases. The TCR was taken from a man in his fifties who received an inactivated influenza vaccine. Sequenced material: PBMCs from blood, taken 5 days after vaccination. CDR3 region: CASSYSDRAGDTQYF. For the CDR3, the DNA is TGTGCCAGCAGTTACTCGGACAGGGCAGGGGATACGCAGTATTTT.